This T cell receptor (beta chain) is from a study of T cells in Graves' hyperthyroidism and ophthalmopathy. The CDR3 length is 15 residues. Per germline, CDR1 LNHDA and CDR2 SQIVND (reference sequence). With 4 bases removed from V and 1 base from J, the gap between germline ends came to 10 bases. It was RNA transcripts that yielded the amplified TCR beta CDR3 regions. With the HTBI primer set, the TCR CDR3 went through a first round of RT-PCR. TCRdb passed the multiplex PCR reads through MiXCR, listing each CDR3 protein once. The table shows approximately 330,000 distinct CDR3 sequences, with about 20% occurring only once.

This clonotype was sampled from a woman aged 45-59 years with Graves' hyperthyroidism. Sequences were obtained from blood. The chain uses TRBV19 and TRBJ2-2; D could derive from TRBD1 or TRBD2 (6 bases each). CDR3 amino acids: CASSRGALNTGELFF. DNA of the CDR3: TGTGCCAGTAGTAGGGGGGCCTTGAACACCGGGGAGCTGTTTTTT. Filled out from reference TRBV19 and TRBJ2-2, the complete variable domain reads DGGITQSPKYLFRKEGQNVTLSCEQNLNHDAMYWYRQDPGQGLRLIYYSQIVNDFQKGDIAEGYSVSREKKESFPLTVTSAQKNPTAFYLCASSRGALNTGELFFGEGSRLTVL.